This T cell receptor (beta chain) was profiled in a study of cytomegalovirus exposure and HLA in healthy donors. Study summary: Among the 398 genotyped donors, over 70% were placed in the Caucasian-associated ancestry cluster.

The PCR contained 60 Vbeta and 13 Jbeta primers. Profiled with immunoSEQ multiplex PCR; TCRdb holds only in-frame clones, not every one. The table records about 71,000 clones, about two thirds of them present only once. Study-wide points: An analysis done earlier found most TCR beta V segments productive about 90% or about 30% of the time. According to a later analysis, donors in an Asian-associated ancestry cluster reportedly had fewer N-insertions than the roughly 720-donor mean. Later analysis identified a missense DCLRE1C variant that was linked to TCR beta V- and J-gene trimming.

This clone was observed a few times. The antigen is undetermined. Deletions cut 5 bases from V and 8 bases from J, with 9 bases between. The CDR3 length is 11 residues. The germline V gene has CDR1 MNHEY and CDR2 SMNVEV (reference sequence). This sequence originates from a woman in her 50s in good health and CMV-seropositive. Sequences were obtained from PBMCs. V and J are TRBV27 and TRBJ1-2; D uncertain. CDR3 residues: CASSLPGGYTF. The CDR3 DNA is TGTGCCAGCAGTCTCCCGGGGGGCTACACCTTC.